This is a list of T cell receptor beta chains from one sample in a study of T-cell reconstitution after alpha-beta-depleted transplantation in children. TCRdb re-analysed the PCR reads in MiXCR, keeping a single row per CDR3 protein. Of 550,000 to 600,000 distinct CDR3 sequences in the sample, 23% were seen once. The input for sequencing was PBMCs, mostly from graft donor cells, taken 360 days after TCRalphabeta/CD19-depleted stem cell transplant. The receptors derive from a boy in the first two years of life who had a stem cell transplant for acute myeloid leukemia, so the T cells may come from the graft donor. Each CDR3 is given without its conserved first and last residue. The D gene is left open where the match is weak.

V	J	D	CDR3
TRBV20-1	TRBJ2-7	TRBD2	CASGGLAGGTYEQY
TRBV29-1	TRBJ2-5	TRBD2	SVLTGLAGETQY
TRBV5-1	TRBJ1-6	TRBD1	ASSLLDRGGSPLH
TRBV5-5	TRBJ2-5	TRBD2	ASSLLLAGGWWETQY
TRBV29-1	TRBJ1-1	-	SADPQGYTEAF
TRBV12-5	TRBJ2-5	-	ASGLTGQPRETQY
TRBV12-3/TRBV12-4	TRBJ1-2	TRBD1	ASSPLSGTGYDHGYT
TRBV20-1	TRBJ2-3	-	SDSRDTDTQY
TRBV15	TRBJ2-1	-	ATSRLGYNEQF
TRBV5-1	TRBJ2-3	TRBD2	ASSLGSGGFTDTQY
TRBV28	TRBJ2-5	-	ASSPWGRGETQY
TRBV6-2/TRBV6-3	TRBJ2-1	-	ASRLHSSSYNEQF
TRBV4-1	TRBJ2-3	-	ASSQDIGPYTDTQY
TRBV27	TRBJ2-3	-	ASSYGYADTQY
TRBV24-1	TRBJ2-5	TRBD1	ATSDSGQGSAQY
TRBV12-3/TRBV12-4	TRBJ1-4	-	ASSRDLVREKLF
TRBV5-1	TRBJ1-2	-	ASSPATEGYT
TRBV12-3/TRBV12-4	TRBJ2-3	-	ASSFLGLTDTQY
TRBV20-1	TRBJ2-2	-	SARSPGLGTGELF
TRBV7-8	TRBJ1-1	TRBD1	ASSKQGASVTEAF
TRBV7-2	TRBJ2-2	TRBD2	ASSLERAGGTGELF
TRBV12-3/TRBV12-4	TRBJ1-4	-	ASRVTTNEKLF
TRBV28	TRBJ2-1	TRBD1	ASSLPLGQGSVKF
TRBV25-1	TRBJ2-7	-	ASSESEIPTE
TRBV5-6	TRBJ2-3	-	ASSLYRDTDTQY
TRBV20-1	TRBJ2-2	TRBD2	SARGTRHTGELF
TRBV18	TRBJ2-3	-	ASSPRQTKAPDTQY
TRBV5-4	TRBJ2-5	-	ASSSVSGETQY
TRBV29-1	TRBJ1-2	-	SVVSRTAIYGYT
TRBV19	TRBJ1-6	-	ASSMGRDLGISPLH
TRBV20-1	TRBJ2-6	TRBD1	SASKGGARGANVLT
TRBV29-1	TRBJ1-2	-	SVEETAGQVGGGYT
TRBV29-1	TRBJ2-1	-	SPTQPPYNEQF
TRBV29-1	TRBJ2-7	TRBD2	SVASSPGLAGGLPHVSSYEQY
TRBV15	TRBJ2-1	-	VTSRDPSFRGF
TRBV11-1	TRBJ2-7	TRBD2	ASSRSGGSYEQY
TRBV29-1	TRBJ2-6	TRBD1	SVERSGGAGANVLT
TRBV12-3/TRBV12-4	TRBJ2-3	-	ASTGSGRTDTQY
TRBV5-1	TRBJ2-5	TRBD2	ASSLVTSRAQETQY
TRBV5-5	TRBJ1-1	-	ASSLSRYTEAF
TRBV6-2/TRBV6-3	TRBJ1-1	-	ASAGRGVMNTEAF
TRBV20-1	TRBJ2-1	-	SARVRGHEQF
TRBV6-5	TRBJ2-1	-	ASTFFGSLNNEQF
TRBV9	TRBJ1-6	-	ASSPLQGIGSPLH
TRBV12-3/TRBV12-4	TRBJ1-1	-	ASSRQSIPWDTEAF
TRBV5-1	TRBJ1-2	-	ASSQQGPANYGYT